Listed below are T cell receptor beta chains from one sample, sequenced in a study of blood T cells in healthy people across ages. TCRdb ran MiXCR on the 5' RACE reads and lists one entry per CDR3 protein. The sample carries 550,000 to 700,000 distinct CDR3 sequences, roughly 28% recorded once. Material for sequencing was blood. These receptors were taken from a woman in her 70s in good health. Each CDR3 is given with its conserved first and last residue. D genes are given only for firm matches. Clone size appears in some rows only: once, few, many, or a class for an expanded clone.

>TRBJ1-2|many|.|TRBV4-3
CASSQDARGYGYTF
TGCGCCAGCAGCCAAGACGCCAGGGGTTATGGCTACACCTTC
>TRBJ2-7|.|.|TRBV3-1
CASSHEPREQYF
TGTGCCAGCAGCCATGAGCCGCGAGAGCAGTACTTC
>TRBJ1-2|.|.|TRBV29-1
CSAGTPNYGYTF
TGCAGCGCCGGGACACCTAACTATGGCTACACCTTC
>TRBJ1-1|.|TRBD1|TRBV5-1
CASSFIPGQGAMNTEAFF
TGCGCCAGCAGCTTTATACCCGGACAGGGGGCGATGAACACTGAAGCTTTCTTT
>TRBJ1-4|.|.|TRBV5-5
CASSLSPAATNEKLFF
TGTGCCAGCAGCTTGTCTCCCGCCGCAACTAATGAAAAACTGTTTTTT
>TRBJ2-7|few|.|TRBV10-3
CAISESRASYEQYF
TGTGCCATCAGTGAGTCGAGGGCGTCCTACGAGCAGTACTTC
>TRBJ1-5|.|TRBD1|TRBV24-1
CAASDLFMDGTGDNQPQHF
TGTGCCGCCAGTGATTTGTTTATGGACGGGACAGGGGACAATCAGCCCCAGCATTTT
>TRBJ2-3|.|.|TRBV7-6
CASSLVAYTDTQYF
TGTGCCAGCAGCTTAGTTGCTTACACAGATACGCAGTATTTT
>TRBJ2-3|.|TRBD2|TRBV20-1
CSAPGGGAGDTQYF
TGCAGTGCCCCCGGGGGGGGCGCGGGGGATACGCAGTATTTT
>TRBJ1-1|.|TRBD1|TRBV7-6
CASSLSNRGTEAFF
TGTGCCAGCAGCCTAAGCAACAGGGGCACTGAAGCTTTCTTT
>TRBJ1-5|.|TRBD1|TRBV25-1
CASSLGTVGNQPQHF
TGTGCCAGCAGTTTAGGGACAGTCGGCAATCAGCCCCAGCATTTT
>TRBJ2-5|few|TRBD2|TRBV6-2/TRBV6-3
CASSSPGRDYETQYF
TGTGCCAGCAGTAGTCCAGGGCGGGACTATGAGACCCAGTACTTC
>TRBJ1-2|.|.|TRBV4-3
CASSQTLVGGHGYTF
TGCGCCAGCAGCCAGACACTAGTAGGCGGGCATGGCTACACCTTC
>TRBJ1-2|few|TRBD1|TRBV9
CASSVQGGSNYGYTF
TGTGCCAGCAGCGTACAGGGGGGCTCTAACTATGGCTACACCTTC
>TRBJ2-2|.|TRBD2|TRBV3-1
CASTTTSGDGELFF
TGTGCCAGCACTACGACTAGCGGGGATGGGGAGCTGTTTTTT
>TRBJ1-5|many|.|TRBV29-1
CSVGGSNQPQHF
TGCAGCGTGGGGGGCAGCAATCAGCCCCAGCATTTT
>TRBJ1-1|.|.|TRBV6-2/TRBV6-3
CASSTTRVPGTEAFF
TGTGCCAGCAGTACCACGAGGGTCCCGGGAACTGAAGCTTTCTTT
>TRBJ1-2|few|.|TRBV6-2/TRBV6-3
CASSYGRGWRGYAF
TGTGCCAGCAGTTACGGGAGGGGCTGGCGTGGCTACGCCTTC
>TRBJ2-7|.|.|TRBV7-2
CASSLWSTEYEQYF
TGTGCCAGCAGCTTATGGTCTACCGAATACGAGCAGTACTTC
>TRBJ2-3|.|TRBD2|TRBV3-1
CASSQDGLAGLGTQYF
TGTGCCAGCAGCCAAGACGGACTAGCGGGGTTAGGTACGCAGTATTTT
>TRBJ1-3|few|.|TRBV11-2
CASVHVWGPSGNTIYF
TGTGCCAGCGTACACGTCTGGGGCCCCTCTGGAAACACCATATATTTT
>TRBJ1-3|few|.|TRBV20-1
CSARRHKDTIYF
TGCAGTGCTAGGAGACACAAGGACACCATATATTTT
>TRBJ2-4|.|.|TRBV5-6
CASSLAAGMRAKNIQYF
TGTGCCAGCAGCTTGGCGGCAGGTATGAGAGCCAAAAACATTCAGTACTTC
>TRBJ2-7|few|.|TRBV7-2
CASSKMQGVEQYF
TGTGCCAGCAGCAAGATGCAGGGAGTCGAGCAGTACTTC
>TRBJ1-4|few|.|TRBV2
CASSKYGGTNEKLFF
TGTGCCAGCAGCAAATACGGGGGGACTAATGAAAAACTGTTTTTT
>TRBJ1-1|.|.|TRBV7-2
CASSSAGVRGVTEAFF
TGTGCCAGCAGCTCAGCCGGCGTGAGGGGCGTAACTGAAGCTTTCTTT
>TRBJ1-2|few|.|TRBV25-1
CASSELGRNYGYTF
TGTGCCAGCAGTGAATTGGGGAGAAACTATGGCTACACCTTC
>TRBJ2-5|.|TRBD2|TRBV29-1
CSVENVAGGQETQYF
TGCAGCGTTGAGAATGTAGCGGGAGGCCAAGAGACCCAGTACTTC
>TRBJ2-7|.|.|TRBV20-1
CSAGRGAAEQYF
TGCAGTGCTGGGAGGGGGGCAGCCGAGCAGTACTTC
>TRBJ1-2|.|TRBD1|TRBV7-9
CASSVDRGHSSYGYTF
TGTGCCAGCAGCGTCGACAGGGGGCATTCCTCCTATGGCTACACCTTC
>TRBJ2-5|.|TRBD1|TRBV6-6
CAGQGSGTETQYF
TGTGCCGGACAGGGATCGGGGACGGAGACCCAGTACTTC
>TRBJ2-4|.|TRBD1|TRBV11-3
CASSNPSGTVKFQPAKNIQYF
TGTGCCAGCAGCAATCCGTCAGGGACAGTTAAGTTTCAACCTGCCAAAAACATTCAGTACTTC
>TRBJ2-5|few|.|TRBV11-1
CASSHSETQYF
TGTGCCAGCAGCCATTCTGAGACCCAGTACTTC
>TRBJ1-1|few|TRBD1|TRBV6-2/TRBV6-3
CASRTGGACHTEAFF
TGTGCCAGCAGAACAGGGGGGGCCTGCCACACTGAAGCTTTCTTT
>TRBJ1-2|.|TRBD1|TRBV7-2
CVSSLDRVGGYTF
TGTGTCAGCAGCCTGGACAGGGTAGGGGGCTACACCTTC
>TRBJ2-1|.|TRBD2|TRBV12-3/TRBV12-4
CASNRGTSGGGLNEQFF
TGTGCCAGCAACAGGGGGACTAGCGGGGGGGGTCTAAATGAGCAGTTCTTC
>TRBJ1-1|.|.|TRBV20-1
CSASRLIYTEAFF
TGCAGTGCTAGCAGACTGATCTACACTGAAGCTTTCTTT
>TRBJ2-3|.|TRBD2|TRBV20-1
CSAAPSGGSIDTQYF
TGCAGTGCTGCACCTAGCGGGGGGAGTATAGATACGCAGTATTTT
>TRBJ2-5|.|TRBD1|TRBV7-2
CASSPRTGQGRRF
TGTGCCAGCAGCCCGAGAACCGGACAGGGACGACGCTTC
>TRBJ1-1|few|TRBD1|TRBV5-1
CASSSRGQPSDTEAFF
TGCGCCAGCAGCAGCAGGGGGCAACCGTCTGATACTGAAGCTTTCTTT
>TRBJ2-5|few|.|TRBV29-1
CSVASWGGQGETQYF
TGCAGCGTTGCTAGTTGGGGGGGGCAGGGAGAGACCCAGTACTTC
>TRBJ1-4|.|.|TRBV7-9
CASSQDTPRGKLFF
TGTGCCAGCAGCCAAGACACACCCCGGGGAAAACTGTTTTTT
>TRBJ2-3|few|.|TRBV18
CASSPYSRGNTDTQYF
TGTGCCAGCTCACCATACTCGCGGGGTAACACAGATACGCAGTATTTT
>TRBJ1-1|once|.|TRBV29-1
CSVELRANTEAFF
TGCAGCGTTGAGCTCAGGGCGAACACTGAAGCTTTCTTT
>TRBJ2-5|.|TRBD2|TRBV5-1
CASRGSGGVQETQYF
TGCGCCAGCAGGGGTAGCGGGGGAGTACAAGAGACCCAGTACTTC
>TRBJ2-7|.|.|TRBV24-1
CATSDVTVKPYEQYF
TGTGCCACCAGTGATGTGACAGTGAAACCCTACGAGCAGTACTTC
>TRBJ1-4|few|.|TRBV6-5
CASSLQGIKEKLFF
TGTGCCAGCAGTTTACAGGGAATTAAGGAAAAACTGTTTTTT
>TRBJ2-5|.|.|TRBV11-2
CASSFGAEETQYF
TGTGCCAGCAGCTTCGGGGCTGAAGAGACCCAGTACTTC
>TRBJ1-4|few|TRBD1|TRBV20-1
CSARDPPGGTGDEKLFF
TGCAGTGCTAGGGATCCCCCGGGGGGGACAGGGGATGAAAAACTGTTTTTT
>TRBJ1-2|.|.|TRBV21-1
CASSSRTGANYGYTF
TGTGCCAGTTCGTCACGGACAGGGGCGAACTATGGCTACACCTTC
>TRBJ1-1|few|.|TRBV12-5
CASKRDTYTEAFF
TGTGCTAGCAAGCGGGACACCTACACTGAAGCTTTCTTT
>TRBJ1-3|.|.|TRBV7-2
CASSWTASSGNTIYF
TGTGCCAGCAGCTGGACAGCAAGCTCTGGAAACACCATATATTTT
>TRBJ2-1|few|.|TRBV20-1
CSAPNEQFF
TGCAGTGCTCCTAATGAGCAGTTCTTC
>TRBJ2-2|few|TRBD1|TRBV6-2/TRBV6-3
CASKQYPFGQGYTGELFF
TGTGCCAGCAAACAGTACCCGTTCGGACAGGGGTACACCGGGGAGCTGTTTTTT
>TRBJ2-7|.|.|TRBV4-2
CASSRVGGPNSYEQYF
TGTGCCAGCAGCCGCGTGGGGGGACCCAACTCCTACGAGCAGTACTTC